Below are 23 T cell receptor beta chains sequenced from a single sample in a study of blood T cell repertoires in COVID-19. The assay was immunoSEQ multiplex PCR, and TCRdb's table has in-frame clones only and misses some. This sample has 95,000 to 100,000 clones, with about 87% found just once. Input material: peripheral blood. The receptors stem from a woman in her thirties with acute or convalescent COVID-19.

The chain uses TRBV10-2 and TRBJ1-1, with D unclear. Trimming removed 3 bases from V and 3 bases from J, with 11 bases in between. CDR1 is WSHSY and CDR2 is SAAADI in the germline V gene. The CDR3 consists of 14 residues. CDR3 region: CASSEWPLDTEAFF. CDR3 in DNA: TGCGCCAGCAGTGAATGGCCCCTGGACACTGAAGCTTTCTTT.

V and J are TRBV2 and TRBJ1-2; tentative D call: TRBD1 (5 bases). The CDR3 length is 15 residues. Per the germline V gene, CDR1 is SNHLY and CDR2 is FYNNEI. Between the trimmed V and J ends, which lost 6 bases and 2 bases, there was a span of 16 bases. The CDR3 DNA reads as TGTGCCAGCAGCGCAAGGACACATTGGAACTATGGCTACACCTTC. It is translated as CASSARTHWNYGYTF.

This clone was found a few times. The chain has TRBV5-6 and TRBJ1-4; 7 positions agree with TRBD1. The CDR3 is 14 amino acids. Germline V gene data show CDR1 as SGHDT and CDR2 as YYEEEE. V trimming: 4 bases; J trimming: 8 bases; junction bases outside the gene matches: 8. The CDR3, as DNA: TGTGCCAGCAGCCTGACAGGGATGAACGAAAAACTGTTTTTT. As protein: CASSLTGMNEKLFF. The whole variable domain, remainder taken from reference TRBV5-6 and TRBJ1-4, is DAGVTQSPTHLIKTRGQQVTLRCSPKSGHDTVSWYQQALGQGPQFIFQYYEEEERQRGNFPDRFSGHQFPNYSSELNVNALLLGDSALYLCASSLTGMNEKLFFGSGTQLSVL.

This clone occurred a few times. Written as DNA, the CDR3 is TGTGCCAACCAAGGGACTAGCGGGGGGTTCGACGAGCAGTACTTC. This codes for CANQGTSGGFDEQYF. This chain joins TRBV2 and TRBJ2-7, with 15 bases aligning to TRBD2. CDR3 length: 15 amino acids. The junction had 9 bases not matched to a gene; V was cut back by 10 bases and J by 5 bases. The germline V gene encodes CDR1 SNHLY and CDR2 FYNNEI.

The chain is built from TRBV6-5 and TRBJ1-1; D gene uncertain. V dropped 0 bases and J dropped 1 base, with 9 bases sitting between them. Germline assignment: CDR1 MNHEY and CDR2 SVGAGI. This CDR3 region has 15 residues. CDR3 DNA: TGTGCCAGCAGTTACTCGAAGCGGAGGAACACTGAAGCTTTCTTT. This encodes CASSYSKRRNTEAFF.

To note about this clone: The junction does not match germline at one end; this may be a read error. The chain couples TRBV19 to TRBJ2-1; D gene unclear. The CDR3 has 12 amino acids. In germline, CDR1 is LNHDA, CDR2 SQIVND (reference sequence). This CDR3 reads CASRIASNEQFF. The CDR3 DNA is TGTGCCAGTAGGATAGCTAGCAATGAGCAGTTCTTC.

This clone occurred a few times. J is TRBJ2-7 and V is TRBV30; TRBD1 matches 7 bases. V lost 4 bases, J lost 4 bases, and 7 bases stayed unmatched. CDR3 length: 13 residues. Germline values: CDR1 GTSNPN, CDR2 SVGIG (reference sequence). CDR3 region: CAWNRGEQYEQYF. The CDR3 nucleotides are TGTGCCTGGAACAGGGGCGAACAATACGAGCAGTACTTC.

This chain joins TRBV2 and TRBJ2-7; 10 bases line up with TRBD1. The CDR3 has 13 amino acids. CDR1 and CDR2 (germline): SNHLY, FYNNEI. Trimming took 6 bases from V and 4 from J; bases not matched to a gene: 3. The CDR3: CASRDRGPYEQYF. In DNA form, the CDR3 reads TGTGCCAGCAGAGACAGGGGGCCTTACGAGCAGTACTTC.

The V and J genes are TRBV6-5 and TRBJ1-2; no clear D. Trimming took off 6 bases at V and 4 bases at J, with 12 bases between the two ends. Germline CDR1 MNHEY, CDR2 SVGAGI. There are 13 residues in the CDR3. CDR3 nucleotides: TGTGCCAGCAGCTTGGCGGGTCCCTATGGCTACACCTTC. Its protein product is CASSLAGPYGYTF.

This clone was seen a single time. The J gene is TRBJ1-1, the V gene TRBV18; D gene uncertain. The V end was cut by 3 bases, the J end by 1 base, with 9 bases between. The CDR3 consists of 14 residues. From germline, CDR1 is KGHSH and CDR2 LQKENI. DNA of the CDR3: TGTGCCAGCTCACCCAGTTATTCGAACACTGAAGCTTTCTTT. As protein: CASSPSYSNTEAFF.

Written as DNA, the CDR3 is TGTGCCAGCAGCGTAGGGAGGGACAGGGGAAATTCACCCCTCCACTTT. Residues: CASSVGRDRGNSPLHF. The rearrangement joins TRBV9 to TRBJ1-6; TRBD1 matches 10 bases. The CDR3 totals 16 residues. Germline loops: CDR1 SGDLS, CDR2 YYNGEE. Trimming removed 0 bases from V and 7 bases from J; junction bases left unmatched: 4.

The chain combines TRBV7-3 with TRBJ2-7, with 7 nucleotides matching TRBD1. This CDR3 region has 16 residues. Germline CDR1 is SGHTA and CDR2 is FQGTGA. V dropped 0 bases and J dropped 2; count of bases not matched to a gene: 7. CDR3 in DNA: TGTGCCAGCAGCTTAACTTCCGCAGGGGGAACCTACGAGCAGTACTTC. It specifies CASSLTSAGGTYEQYF.

The DNA of the CDR3 is TGTGCCAGCAGCCTAGGAGGGACAAGCTACAATGAGCAGTTCTTC. This gives the protein CASSLGGTSYNEQFF. This chain uses TRBV11-2 with TRBJ2-1; D may correspond to TRBD1 or TRBD2 (6 bases each). In germline, CDR1 is SGHAT, CDR2 FQNNGV. V was shortened by 5 bases and J by 3 bases, with 14 bases between the two germline ends. There are 15 residues in the CDR3. Supplemented by reference TRBV11-2 and TRBJ2-1, the full variable domain reads EAGVAQSPRYKIIEKRQSVAFWCNPISGHATLYWYQQILGQGPKLLIQFQNNGVVDDSQLPKDRFSAERLKGVDSTLKIQPAKLEDSAVYLCASSLGGTSYNEQFFGPGTRLTVL.

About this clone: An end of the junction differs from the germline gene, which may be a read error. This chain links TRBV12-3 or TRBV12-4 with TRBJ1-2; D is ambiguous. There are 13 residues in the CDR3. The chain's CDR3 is CASSLDGNYGYTF. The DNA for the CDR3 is TGTGCCAGCAGCTTAGACGGGAACTATGGCTACACCTTC.

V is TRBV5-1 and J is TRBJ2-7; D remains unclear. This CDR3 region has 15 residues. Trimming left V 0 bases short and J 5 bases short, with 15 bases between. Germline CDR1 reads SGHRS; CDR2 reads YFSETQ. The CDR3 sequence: CASSLVFTEGDEQYF. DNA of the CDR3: TGCGCCAGCAGCTTGGTTTTCACTGAAGGAGACGAGCAGTACTTC.

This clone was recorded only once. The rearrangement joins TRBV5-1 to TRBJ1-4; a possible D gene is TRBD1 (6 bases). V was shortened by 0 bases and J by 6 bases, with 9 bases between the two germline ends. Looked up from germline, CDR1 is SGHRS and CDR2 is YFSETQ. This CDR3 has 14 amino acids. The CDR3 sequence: CASSLGAGDEKLFF. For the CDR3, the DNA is TGCGCCAGCAGCTTGGGGGCAGGGGATGAAAAACTGTTTTTT. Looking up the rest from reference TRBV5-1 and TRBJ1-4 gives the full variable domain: KAGVTQTPRYLIKTRGQQVTLSCSPISGHRSVSWYQQTPGQGLQFLFEYFSETQRNKGNFPGRFSGRQFSNSRSEMNVSTLELGDSALYLCASSLGAGDEKLFFGSGTQLSVL.

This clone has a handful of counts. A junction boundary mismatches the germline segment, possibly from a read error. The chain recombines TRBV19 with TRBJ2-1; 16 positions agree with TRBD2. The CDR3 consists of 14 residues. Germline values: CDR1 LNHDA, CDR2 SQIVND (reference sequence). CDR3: CASSIWGLAGGLVF. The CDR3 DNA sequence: TGTGCCAGTAGTATTTGGGGACTAGCGGGGGGGCTGGTCTTC.

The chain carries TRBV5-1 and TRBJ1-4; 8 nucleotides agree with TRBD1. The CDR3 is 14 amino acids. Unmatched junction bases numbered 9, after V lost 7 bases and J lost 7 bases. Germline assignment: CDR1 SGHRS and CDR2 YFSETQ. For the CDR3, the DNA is TGCGCCAGCTCGGCCCAGGGGGCCGGTGAAAAACTGTTTTTT. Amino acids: CASSAQGAGEKLFF. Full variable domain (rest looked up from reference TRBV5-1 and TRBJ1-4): KAGVTQTPRYLIKTRGQQVTLSCSPISGHRSVSWYQQTPGQGLQFLFEYFSETQRNKGNFPGRFSGRQFSNSRSEMNVSTLELGDSALYLCASSAQGAGEKLFFGSGTQLSVL.

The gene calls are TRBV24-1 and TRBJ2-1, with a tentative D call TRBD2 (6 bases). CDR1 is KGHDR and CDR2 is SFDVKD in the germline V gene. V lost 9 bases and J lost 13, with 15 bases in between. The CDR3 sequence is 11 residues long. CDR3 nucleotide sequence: TGTGCCACCGGAATTGCGGGAAGACAGTTCTTC. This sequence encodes CATGIAGRQFF.

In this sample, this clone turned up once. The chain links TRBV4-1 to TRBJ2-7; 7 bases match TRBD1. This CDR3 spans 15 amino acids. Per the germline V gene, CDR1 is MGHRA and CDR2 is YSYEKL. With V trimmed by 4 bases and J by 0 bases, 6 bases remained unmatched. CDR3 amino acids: CASSLAGTASYEQYF. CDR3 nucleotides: TGCGCCAGCAGCCTAGCCGGGACAGCCTCCTACGAGCAGTACTTC.

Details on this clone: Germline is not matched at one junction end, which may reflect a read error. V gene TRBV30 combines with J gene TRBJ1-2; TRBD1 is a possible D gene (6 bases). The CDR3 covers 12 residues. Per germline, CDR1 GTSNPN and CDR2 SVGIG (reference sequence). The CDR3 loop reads CACSGGAYGYTF. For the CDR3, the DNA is TGTGCCTGTAGTGGGGGCGCCTATGGCTACACCTTC.

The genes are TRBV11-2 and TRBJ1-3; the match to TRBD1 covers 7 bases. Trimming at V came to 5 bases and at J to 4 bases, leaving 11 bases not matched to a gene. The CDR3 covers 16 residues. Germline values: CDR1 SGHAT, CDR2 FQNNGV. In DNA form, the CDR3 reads TGTGCCAGCAGCCTTAGACCGGGGACAGCCGGAAACACCATATATTTT. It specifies CASSLRPGTAGNTIYF.

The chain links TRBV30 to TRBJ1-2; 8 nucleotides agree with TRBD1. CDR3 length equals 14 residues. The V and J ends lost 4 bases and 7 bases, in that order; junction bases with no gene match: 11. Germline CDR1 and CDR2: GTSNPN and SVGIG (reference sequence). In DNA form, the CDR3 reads TGTGCCTGGACCTATGGACAGGGCGTAGGTGGCTACACCTTC. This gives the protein CAWTYGQGVGGYTF.